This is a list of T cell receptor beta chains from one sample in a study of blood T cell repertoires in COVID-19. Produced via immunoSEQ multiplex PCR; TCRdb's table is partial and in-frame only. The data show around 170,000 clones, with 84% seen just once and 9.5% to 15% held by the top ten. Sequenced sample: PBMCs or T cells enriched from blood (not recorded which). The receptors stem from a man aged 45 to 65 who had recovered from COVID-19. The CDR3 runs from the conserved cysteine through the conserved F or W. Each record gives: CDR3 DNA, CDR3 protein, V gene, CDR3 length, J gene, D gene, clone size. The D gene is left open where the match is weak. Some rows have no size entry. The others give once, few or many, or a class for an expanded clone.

TGTGCCAGCAGCTACCGGAGGTCATTTAATTCACCCCTCCACTTT	CASSYRRSFNSPLHF	TRBV11-1	15	TRBJ1-6	NA	NA
TGTGCCAGTAGTATAGGGGCAGGGGTTACCTACGAGCAGTACTTC	CASSIGAGVTYEQYF	TRBV19	15	TRBJ2-7	NA	NA
TGCGCCAGCAGCCAAGATGACAGCATGAACACTGAAGCTTTCTTT	CASSQDDSMNTEAFF	TRBV4-1	15	TRBJ1-1	NA	once
TGTGCCAGCAGCCTGGGGGGGGCGCGGGCCTCTGGAAACACCATATATTTT	CASSLGGARASGNTIYF	TRBV9	17	TRBJ1-3	NA	NA
TGTGCCAGCAGCCAAGATCCCGGGGAGACTCAGCCCCAGCATTTT	CASSQDPGETQPQHF	TRBV3-1/TRBV3-2	15	TRBJ1-5	NA	NA
TGCGCCAGCAGCTCGGGGGACCGGGGGACCGGGGAGCTGTTTTTT	CASSSGDRGTGELFF	TRBV5-1	15	TRBJ2-2	NA	NA
TGTGCCAGCAGCCAAGATAAGAGGGGGACAAACACCATATATTTT	CASSQDKRGTNTIYF	TRBV4-2	15	TRBJ1-3	NA	NA
TGTGCCAGCAGCCTGACTAGCGGGGGCCAAGAGACCCAGTACTTC	CASSLTSGGQETQYF	TRBV6-5	15	TRBJ2-5	TRBD2	NA
TGTGCCAGCAGTCCATGGGAGGTCAACTCACCCCTCCACTTT	CASSPWEVNSPLHF	TRBV6-5	14	TRBJ1-6	NA	once
TGTGCCAGCAGTGAACACGGGACAGGGGGTGGCTACACCTTC	CASSEHGTGGGYTF	TRBV6-1	14	TRBJ1-2	TRBD1	NA
TGTGCCAGCAGTTTATCAGCAGGGGGACTCCAAGAGACCCAGTACTTC	CASSLSAGGLQETQYF	TRBV27	16	TRBJ2-5	NA	NA
TGTGCCAGCACCCTAGAACAGGGGGCCTCAGGAAACACCATATATTTT	CASTLEQGASGNTIYF	TRBV2	16	TRBJ1-3	TRBD1	NA
TGTGCCAGCAGCTTCGGGTCCACTAACTATGGCTACACCTTC	CASSFGSTNYGYTF	TRBV5-4	14	TRBJ1-2	NA	NA
TGTGCCAGCTATACAACGGGGACAGGCAATCAGCCCCAGCATTTT	CASYTTGTGNQPQHF	TRBV28	15	TRBJ1-5	TRBD1	NA
TGTGCCAGCAGCCAAGATCAGGGCAGGGGGCTCAATCAGCCCCAGCATTTT	CASSQDQGRGLNQPQHF	TRBV3-1/TRBV3-2	17	TRBJ1-5	TRBD1	NA
TGTGCTAGTGGTTTATCGAGGGGGACCATCCAGCCCCAGCATTTT	CASGLSRGTIQPQHF	TRBV12-5	15	TRBJ1-5	NA	NA
TGTGCCAGCAGTTACTCCCGCGGTGGGACAGATACGCAGTATTTT	CASSYSRGGTDTQYF	TRBV28	15	TRBJ2-3	NA	NA
TGTGCCAGCAGTGCCCGACAGGGAACAAACATTCAGTACTTC	CASSARQGTNIQYF	TRBV27	14	TRBJ2-4	TRBD1	NA
TGCGCCAGCAGCTTGGGGGACAGGGGACACCAAGAGACCCAGTACTTC	CASSLGDRGHQETQYF	TRBV5-1	16	TRBJ2-5	TRBD1	NA
TGTGCTAGTGGTTACTGGTTCTCCTACGAGCAGTACTTC	CASGYWFSYEQYF	TRBV12-5	13	TRBJ2-7	NA	NA
TGTGCCAGCAGCGTAGGCAGGGAGGGGTATTCACCCCTCCACTTT	CASSVGREGYSPLHF	TRBV9	15	TRBJ1-6	NA	NA
TGTGCCAGCAGTTTATCGGGCACAGGGGATTACGAGCAGTACTTC	CASSLSGTGDYEQYF	TRBV27	15	TRBJ2-7	TRBD1	NA
TGTGCCAGCAGTTTAGGCAGGGGTGACACCATATATTTT	CASSLGRGDTIYF	TRBV12-3/TRBV12-4	13	TRBJ1-3	NA	NA
TGTGCCAGCTCACCCCGCGGGTCAGAGAATGAAAAACTGTTTTTT	CASSPRGSENEKLFF	TRBV18	15	TRBJ1-4	NA	NA
TGTGCCAGCAGCCAAGTTGGGGCCGTGGGCTATGGCTACACCTTC	CASSQVGAVGYGYTF	TRBV4-2	15	TRBJ1-2	NA	once
TGTGCCAGCAGTTATCCGGGGGATCAGCCCCAGCATTTT	CASSYPGDQPQHF	TRBV6-2/TRBV6-3	13	TRBJ1-5	NA	few
TGTGCCACCAGCAGAGAACGGACAGGACAGAAGGGATTGGCTTTCTTT	CATSRERTGQKGLAFF	TRBV15	16	TRBJ1-1	TRBD1	once
TGTGCCAGCAGCTACACAGGGGGTGCCCACCCCTACGAGCAGTACTTC	CASSYTGGAHPYEQYF	TRBV13	16	TRBJ2-7	TRBD1	NA
TGCAGTGCCTGGGACTCGTACGAGCAGTACTTC	CSAWDSYEQYF	TRBV20-1	11	TRBJ2-7	NA	NA
TGTGCCAGCAGGAGGACAGAGAACACTGAAGCTTTCTTT	CASRRTENTEAFF	TRBV3-1/TRBV3-2	13	TRBJ1-1	NA	NA
TGTGCCTGGAGTTACTCCTACGAGCAGTACTTC	CAWSYSYEQYF	TRBV30	11	TRBJ2-7	NA	once
TGTGCCAGTAGTAGCCGGTCTAATAACTATGGCTACACCTTC	CASSSRSNNYGYTF	TRBV19	14	TRBJ1-2	NA	few
TGCGCCAGCAGCCTCCTACAGGGGTTTTCGTATGGCTACACCTTC	CASSLLQGFSYGYTF	TRBV4-3	15	TRBJ1-2	TRBD1	NA
TGCAGCGTTCCCTCAAACTCCATCTGGGAGACCCAGTACTTC	CSVPSNSIWETQYF	TRBV29-1	14	TRBJ2-5	NA	NA
TGTGCCAGCTCACCAGCGGGGAATAGCAATCAGCCCCAGCATTTT	CASSPAGNSNQPQHF	TRBV18	15	TRBJ1-5	NA	NA
TGTGCCAGCAGCCAAGGGGGACAGGGTTATGGCACAGATACGCAGTATTTT	CASSQGGQGYGTDTQYF	TRBV11-2	17	TRBJ2-3	TRBD1	NA
TGTGCCAGCAGCCCCAGCGGGGGCTGGGACAATGAGCAGTTCTTC	CASSPSGGWDNEQFF	TRBV3-1/TRBV3-2	15	TRBJ2-1	TRBD2	NA
TGTGCCAGCAGCACGGAGGACAGGGCTATTGAAAAACTGTTTTTT	CASSTEDRAIEKLFF	TRBV7-9	15	TRBJ1-4	TRBD1	NA
TGTGCCAGCAGCCTAGCGGGGGGGCCTGAGCTGTTTTTT	CASSLAGGPELFF	TRBV7-9	13	TRBJ2-2	TRBD2	few
TGTGCCAGTAGTATTTTAACAGGGGGCGCATCCGAGCAGTACTTC	CASSILTGGASEQYF	TRBV19	15	TRBJ2-7	TRBD1	NA
TGTGCCAGCAGCTCCGGACAGGGGTCTGGCTACACCTTC	CASSSGQGSGYTF	TRBV7-9	13	TRBJ1-2	TRBD1	once
TGTGCCAGCAGCACACCCGGGGTCTATAGCAATCAGCCCCAGCATTTT	CASSTPGVYSNQPQHF	TRBV28	16	TRBJ1-5	NA	NA
TGCGCCAGCAGCCAAGAGCCAGGCGGGGGTGACTACAATGAGCAGTTCTTC	CASSQEPGGGDYNEQFF	TRBV4-3	17	TRBJ2-1	TRBD2	NA
TGTGCCATCAGCAGAGGGGGACTAGCTAGCAGCAGGGGGGATACGCAGTATTTT	CAISRGGLASSRGDTQYF	TRBV10-3	18	TRBJ2-3	TRBD2	NA
TGTGCCAGCAGCCTGTCAGGGATTTTCGGTGAAAAACTGTTTTTT	CASSLSGIFGEKLFF	TRBV9	15	TRBJ1-4	NA	NA
TGTGCCAGCAGTAAAGGGACAGTAAGCAATCAGCCCCAGCATTTT	CASSKGTVSNQPQHF	TRBV28	15	TRBJ1-5	TRBD1	NA
TGTGCCAGCAGCCATCCCCGGGGGAGGGCCGGCGGGTCACCCCTCCACTTT	CASSHPRGRAGGSPLHF	TRBV3-1/TRBV3-2	17	TRBJ1-6	NA	NA
TGTGCCAGCAGCTCTAGACTAGCGGGGTTACAAGAGACCCAGTACTTC	CASSSRLAGLQETQYF	TRBV5-6	16	TRBJ2-5	TRBD2	NA
TGTGCCAGCAGCCAGGGGACAGACACTGGAAACACCATATATTTT	CASSQGTDTGNTIYF	TRBV4-2	15	TRBJ1-3	TRBD1	NA
TGTGCCTCCTACGGGGCGGAGGGCTATGGCTACACCTTC	CASYGAEGYGYTF	TRBV30	13	TRBJ1-2	NA	NA
TGTGCCGTGAGGGCGGGGACGGGACAGGGGGCATTAGAGACCCAGTACTTC	CAVRAGTGQGALETQYF	TRBV10-3	17	TRBJ2-5	TRBD1	NA
TGTGCCATCAGGGCTACGGGGGATCAGCCCCAGCATTTT	CAIRATGDQPQHF	TRBV10-3	13	TRBJ1-5	NA	NA
TGTGCCAGCAGCTTAGATCGAAAAGGGGCTGGCTACACCTTC	CASSLDRKGAGYTF	TRBV11-2	14	TRBJ1-2	NA	NA
TGTGCCAGCAGTTCCGCAGGGGCAGGTACCGGGGAGCTGTTTTTT	CASSSAGAGTGELFF	TRBV28	15	TRBJ2-2	NA	NA
TGTGCCAGCAGCCCCGGGACAGGGGTCTCCGGGGAGCTGTTTTTT	CASSPGTGVSGELFF	TRBV11-3	15	TRBJ2-2	TRBD1	NA
TGTGCCAGCACCTTTGGGGGAGGGTCCGGGGAGCTGTTTTTT	CASTFGGGSGELFF	TRBV5-4	14	TRBJ2-2	TRBD2	large
TGTGCCAGCAGTCTGGACAGTCGGAGATTGAATAATTCACCCCTCCACTTT	CASSLDSRRLNNSPLHF	TRBV27	17	TRBJ1-6	NA	few
TGTGCCAGCAGTGAAGCGCTTCAGAAGGGCTACACCTTC	CASSEALQKGYTF	TRBV2	13	TRBJ1-2	NA	NA
TGCGCCAGCAGCTTGGAGCCAGCGGGGGGGCCGGGAACAGATACGCAGTATTTT	CASSLEPAGGPGTDTQYF	TRBV5-1	18	TRBJ2-3	TRBD2	NA
TGTGCCAGCTCACCTCAGGCCCCAACTAGCGCAATATACAATGAGCAGTTCTTC	CASSPQAPTSAIYNEQFF	TRBV18	18	TRBJ2-1	TRBD2	NA